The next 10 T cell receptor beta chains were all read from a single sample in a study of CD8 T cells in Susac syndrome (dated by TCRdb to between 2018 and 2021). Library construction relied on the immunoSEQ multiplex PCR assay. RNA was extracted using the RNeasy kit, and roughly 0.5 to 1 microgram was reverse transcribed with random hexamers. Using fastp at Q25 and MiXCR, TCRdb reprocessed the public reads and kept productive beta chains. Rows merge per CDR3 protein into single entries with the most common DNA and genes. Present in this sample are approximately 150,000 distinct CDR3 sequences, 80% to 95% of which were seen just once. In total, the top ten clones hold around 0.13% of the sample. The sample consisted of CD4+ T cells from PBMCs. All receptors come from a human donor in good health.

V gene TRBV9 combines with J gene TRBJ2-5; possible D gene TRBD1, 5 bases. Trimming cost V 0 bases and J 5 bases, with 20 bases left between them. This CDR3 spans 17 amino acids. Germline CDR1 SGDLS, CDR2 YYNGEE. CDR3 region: CASSVAGRWQGKETQYF. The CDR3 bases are TGTGCCAGCAGCGTAGCCGGCCGTTGGCAGGGAAAGGAGACCCAGTACTTC.

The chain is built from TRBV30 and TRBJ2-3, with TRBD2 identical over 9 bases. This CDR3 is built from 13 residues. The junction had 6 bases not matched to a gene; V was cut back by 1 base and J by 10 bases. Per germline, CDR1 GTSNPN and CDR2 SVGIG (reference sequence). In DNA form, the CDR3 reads TGTGCCTGGAGTGAGCTAGCGGGGACTCCGCAGTATTTT. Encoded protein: CAWSELAGTPQYF.

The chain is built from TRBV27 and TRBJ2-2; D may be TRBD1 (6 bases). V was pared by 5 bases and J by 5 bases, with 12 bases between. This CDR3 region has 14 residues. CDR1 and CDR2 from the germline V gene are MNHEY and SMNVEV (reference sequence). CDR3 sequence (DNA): TGTGCCAGCAGTGTTTACAGGGAGACCGGGGAGCTGTTTTTT. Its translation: CASSVYRETGELFF.

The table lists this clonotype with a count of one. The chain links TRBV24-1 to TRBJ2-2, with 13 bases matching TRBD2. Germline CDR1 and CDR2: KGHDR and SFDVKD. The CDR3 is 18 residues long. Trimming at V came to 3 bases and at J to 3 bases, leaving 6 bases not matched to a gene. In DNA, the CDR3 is TGTGCCACCAGTGATACCCCGGGACTAGCGGGGTACACCGGGGAGCTGTTTTTT. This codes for CATSDTPGLAGYTGELFF.

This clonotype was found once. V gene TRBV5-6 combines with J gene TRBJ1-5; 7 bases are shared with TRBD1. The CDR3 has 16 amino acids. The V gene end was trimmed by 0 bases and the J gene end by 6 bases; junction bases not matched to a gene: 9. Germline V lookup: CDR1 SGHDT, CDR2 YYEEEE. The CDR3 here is CASSLEGKGAGQPQHF. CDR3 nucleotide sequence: TGTGCCAGCAGCTTGGAGGGAAAGGGGGCAGGTCAGCCCCAGCATTTT. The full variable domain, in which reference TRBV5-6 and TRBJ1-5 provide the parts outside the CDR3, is DAGVTQSPTHLIKTRGQQVTLRCSPKSGHDTVSWYQQALGQGPQFIFQYYEEEERQRGNFPDRFSGHQFPNYSSELNVNALLLGDSALYLCASSLEGKGAGQPQHFGDGTRLSIL.

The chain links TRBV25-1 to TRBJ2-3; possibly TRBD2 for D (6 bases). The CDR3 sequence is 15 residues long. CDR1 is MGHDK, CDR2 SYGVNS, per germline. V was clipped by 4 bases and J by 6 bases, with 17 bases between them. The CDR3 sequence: CASSVGTFGGDTQYF. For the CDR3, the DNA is TGTGCCAGCAGTGTTGGGACTTTCGGTGGGGATACGCAGTATTTT.

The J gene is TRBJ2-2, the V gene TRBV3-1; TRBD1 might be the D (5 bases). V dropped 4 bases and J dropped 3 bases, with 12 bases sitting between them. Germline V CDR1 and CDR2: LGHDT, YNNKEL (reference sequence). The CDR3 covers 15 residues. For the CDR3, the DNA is TGTGCCAGCAGCCCATGGACAATCGACACCGGGGAGCTGTTTTTT. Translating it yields CASSPWTIDTGELFF.

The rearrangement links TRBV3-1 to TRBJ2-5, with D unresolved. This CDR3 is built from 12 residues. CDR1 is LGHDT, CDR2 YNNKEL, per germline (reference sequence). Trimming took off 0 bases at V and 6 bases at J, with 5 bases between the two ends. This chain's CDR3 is CASSQDVKTQYF. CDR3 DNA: TGTGCCAGCAGCCAAGATGTGAAGACCCAGTACTTC.

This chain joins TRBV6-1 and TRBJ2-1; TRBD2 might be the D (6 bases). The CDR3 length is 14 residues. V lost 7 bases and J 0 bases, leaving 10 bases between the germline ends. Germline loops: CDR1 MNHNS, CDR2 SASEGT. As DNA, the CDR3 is TGTGCCAGCATTTACGGGGGCTCCTACAATGAGCAGTTCTTC. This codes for CASIYGGSYNEQFF.

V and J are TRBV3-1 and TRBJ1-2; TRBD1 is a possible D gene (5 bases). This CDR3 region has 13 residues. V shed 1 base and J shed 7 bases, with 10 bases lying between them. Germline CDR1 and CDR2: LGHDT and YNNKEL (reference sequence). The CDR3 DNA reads TGTGCCAGCAGCCAAGTGGCTCAGGGTGGCTACACCTTC. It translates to CASSQVAQGGYTF.